This T cell receptor beta chain came from a study of CD4 T cells in relation to SARS-CoV-2 and coronaviruses. In germline, CDR1 is LGHDT, CDR2 YNNKEL (reference sequence). The germline V and J ends were trimmed by 0 bases and 5 bases, with 25 bases remaining between them. The length of the CDR3 is 19 residues. Unexposed donor CD4+ T cells date from about 2011-2018, before the COVID-19 pandemic. CD4+ T cells were isolated from the cells after around 10 days of culture. The data were produced by immunoSEQ multiplex PCR, yet TCRdb's version contains in-frame clones alone and is incomplete. The sample carries around 23,000 clones, about 76% recorded once. On this clone: Its matching antigen is unknown.

Specimen: CD4+ T cells from PBMCs, cultured in vitro. The clonotype was recovered from a human donor in good health. The V gene is TRBV3-1 (or the pseudogene TRBV3-2), the J gene TRBJ2-5; D uncertain. The CDR3 spells CASSQDCLIGLSRAETQYF. DNA for the CDR3: TGTGCCAGCAGCCAAGATTGTTTAATAGGGCTCTCTCGGGCGGAGACCCAGTACTTC.